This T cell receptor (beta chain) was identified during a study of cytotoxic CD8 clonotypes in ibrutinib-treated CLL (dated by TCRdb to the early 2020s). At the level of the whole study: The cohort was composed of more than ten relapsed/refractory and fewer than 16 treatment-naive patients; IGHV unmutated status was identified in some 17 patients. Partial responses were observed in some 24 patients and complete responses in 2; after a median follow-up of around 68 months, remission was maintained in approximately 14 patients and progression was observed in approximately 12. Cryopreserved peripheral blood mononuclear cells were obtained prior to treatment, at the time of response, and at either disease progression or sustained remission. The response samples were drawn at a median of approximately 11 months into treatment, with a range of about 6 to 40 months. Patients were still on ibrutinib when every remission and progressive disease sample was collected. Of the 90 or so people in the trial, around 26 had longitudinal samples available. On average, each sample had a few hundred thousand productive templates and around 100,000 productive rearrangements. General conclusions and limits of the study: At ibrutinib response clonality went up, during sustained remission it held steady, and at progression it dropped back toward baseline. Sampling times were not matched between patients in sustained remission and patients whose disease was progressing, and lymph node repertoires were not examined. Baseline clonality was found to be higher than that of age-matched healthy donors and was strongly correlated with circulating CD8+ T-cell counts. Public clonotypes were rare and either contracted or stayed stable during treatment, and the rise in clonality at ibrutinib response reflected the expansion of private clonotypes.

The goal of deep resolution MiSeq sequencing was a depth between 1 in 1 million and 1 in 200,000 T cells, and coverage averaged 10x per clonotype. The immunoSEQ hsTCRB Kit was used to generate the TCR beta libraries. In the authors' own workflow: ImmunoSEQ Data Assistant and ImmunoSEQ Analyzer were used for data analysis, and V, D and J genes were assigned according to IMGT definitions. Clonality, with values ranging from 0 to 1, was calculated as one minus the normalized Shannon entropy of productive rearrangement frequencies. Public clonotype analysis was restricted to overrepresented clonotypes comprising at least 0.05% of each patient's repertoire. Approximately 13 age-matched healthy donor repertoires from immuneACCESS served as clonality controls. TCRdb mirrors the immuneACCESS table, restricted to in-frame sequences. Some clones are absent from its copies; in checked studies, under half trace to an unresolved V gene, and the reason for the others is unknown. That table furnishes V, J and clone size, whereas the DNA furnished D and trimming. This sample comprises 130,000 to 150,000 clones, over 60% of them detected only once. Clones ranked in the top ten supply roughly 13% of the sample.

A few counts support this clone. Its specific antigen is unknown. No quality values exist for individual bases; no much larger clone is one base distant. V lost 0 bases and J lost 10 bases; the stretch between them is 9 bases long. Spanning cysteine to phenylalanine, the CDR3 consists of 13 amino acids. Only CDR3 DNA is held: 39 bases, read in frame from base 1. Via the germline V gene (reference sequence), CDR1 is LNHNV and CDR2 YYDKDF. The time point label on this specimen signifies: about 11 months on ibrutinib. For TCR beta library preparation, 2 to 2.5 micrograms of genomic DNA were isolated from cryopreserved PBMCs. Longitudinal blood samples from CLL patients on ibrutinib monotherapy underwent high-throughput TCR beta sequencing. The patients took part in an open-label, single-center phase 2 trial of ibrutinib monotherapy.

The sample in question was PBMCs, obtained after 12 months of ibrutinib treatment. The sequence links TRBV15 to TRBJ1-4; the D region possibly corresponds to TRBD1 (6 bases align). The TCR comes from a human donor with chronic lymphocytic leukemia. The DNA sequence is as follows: TGTGCCACCAGCAGAGAAGGCAGGGGAAAACTGTTTTTT. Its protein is CATSREGRGKLFF.